Listed here are 23 T cell receptor beta chains from one sample, sequenced in a study of T cell responses to AZD1222 COVID-19 vaccine (dated by TCRdb to the early 2020s). In the paper's terms, the time point label means: baseline before first vaccination. Receptor amplification or capture employed the immunoSEQ multiplex PCR assay. The clones in this table, taken by TCRdb from immuneACCESS, are in-frame only. Not every clone is retained; where verified, under half of the shortfall comes from an unresolved V gene, and the cause of the rest is unknown. This sample holds 93,000 or so clones; over 75% were observed only once. The ten largest clones capture around 20% of the sample. The material sequenced was peripheral blood, taken on day 0 of AZD1222 vaccination. The source of these receptors is an adult in good health.

The CDR3 coding sequence is TGTGCCAGCAGCTGGTGGGGTGGGGGAGCTAGCGAGCAGTACTTC. This translates into CASSWWGGGASEQYF. This rearrangement joins TRBV5-4 to TRBJ2-7, with D perhaps assigned TRBD1 or TRBD2 (5 bases each). V dropped 3 bases and J dropped 6 bases, with 19 bases sitting between them. The CDR3 is made up of 15 amino acids. Germline V lookup: CDR1 SGHNT, CDR2 YYREEE (reference sequence).

The chain combines TRBV14 with TRBJ1-2; 10 nucleotides align to TRBD1. CDR1 is SGHDN, CDR2 FVKESK, per germline. J lost 5 bases, V lost 1 base, and 4 bases had no gene match. The length of the CDR3 is 15 residues. The CDR3 bases are TGTGCCAGCAGCCAAGCCGGGACAGGGGTTTATGGCTACACCTTC. Its protein product is CASSQAGTGVYGYTF. Full variable domain (rest looked up from reference TRBV14 and TRBJ1-2): EAGVTQFPSHSVIEKGQTVTLRCDPISGHDNLYWYRRVMGKEIKFLLHFVKESKQDESGMPNNRFLAERTGGTYSTLKVQPAELEDSGVYFCASSQAGTGVYGYTFGSGTRLTVV.

This clone was seen a single time. This sequence joins TRBV12-5 and TRBJ2-7; D may be TRBD1 (5 bases). Germline V gene lookup returns CDR1 LGHNT and CDR2 FRNRAP. The V end lost 7 bases, the J end lost 7 bases, and 20 bases lay between the germline ends. CDR3 length: 14 residues. CDR3 coding DNA: TGTGCTAGTGCCCTCTCCCCCGACAGAGTAGAGCAGTACTTC. Residues: CASALSPDRVEQYF.

The rearrangement joins TRBV6-5 to TRBJ1-1; no definite D call. CDR1 is MNHEY and CDR2 is SVGAGI in the germline V gene. The CDR3 length is 15 residues. The V end lost 5 bases, the J end lost 0 bases, and 13 bases lay between the germline ends. CDR3 coding DNA: TGTGCCAGCAGTCACGGGCAACTCCTGAACACTGAAGCTTTCTTT. Translated: CASSHGQLLNTEAFF.

This clone was recorded only once. The chain joins TRBV24-1 to TRBJ1-2; the D is unclear. V lost 2 bases and J 7 bases, leaving 13 bases between the germline ends. The CDR3 contains 14 residues. CDR1 and CDR2 (germline): KGHDR, SFDVKD. The CDR3 nucleotides are TGTGCCACCAGTGATTCCTCAATCTTCGGTGGCTACACCTTC. It codes for CATSDSSIFGGYTF.

V usage is TRBV19 and J usage is TRBJ1-2; possibly TRBD1 for D (6 bases). In germline, CDR1 is LNHDA, CDR2 SQIVND (reference sequence). The CDR3 loop spans 10 amino acids. The CDR3 protein is CPGGADGYTF. The CDR3 nucleotides are TGTCCCGGGGGGGCTGACGGCTACACCTTC.

J is TRBJ1-3 and V is TRBV5-1; no clear D. The CDR3 spans 17 residues. V dropped 2 bases and J dropped 0 bases, with 15 bases sitting between them. Per the germline V gene, CDR1 is SGHRS and CDR2 is YFSETQ. CDR3 DNA: TGCGCCAGCAGCTTTGGACCCCGCGGGAACTCTGGAAACACCATATATTTT. Its translation: CASSFGPRGNSGNTIYF.

This clone was seen once. The J gene is TRBJ1-1, the V gene TRBV10-3; D perhaps matches TRBD1 (5 bases). Trimming pared 4 bases from V and 8 bases from J, leaving 20 bases between. The CDR3 has 15 amino acids. In germline, CDR1 is ENHRY, CDR2 SYGVKD. CDR3 protein: CAISGGFEVNKEAFF. The CDR3 DNA sequence: TGTGCCATCAGTGGGGGGTTTGAGGTTAACAAGGAAGCTTTCTTT.

The J gene is TRBJ1-6, the V gene TRBV19, with a weak D call TRBD1 (5 bases). The ends were cut back, 6 bases at V and 6 bases at J, with 12 bases in the middle. This CDR3 is built from 14 residues. Germline V gene data show CDR1 as LNHDA and CDR2 as SQIVND (reference sequence). CDR3 protein: CASSAAGPNSPLHF. The DNA for the CDR3 is TGTGCCAGTAGCGCGGCAGGGCCTAATTCACCCCTCCACTTT.

The chain has TRBV24-1 and TRBJ2-1, with 8 positions matching TRBD1. Germline V gene data show CDR1 as KGHDR and CDR2 as SFDVKD. The CDR3 extends over 16 amino acids. V was pared by 4 bases and J by 4 bases, with 8 bases of the junction left unmatched. The CDR3 spells CATSERGQGFYNEQFF. In nucleotides, the CDR3 is TGTGCCACCAGTGAACGTGGACAGGGATTTTACAATGAGCAGTTCTTC.

V is TRBV5-5 and J is TRBJ1-4; the D gene is possibly TRBD1 (6 bases). CDR3 size: 16 residues. V lost 0 bases and J lost 7, with 16 bases in between. The germline V gene has CDR1 SGHKS and CDR2 YYEKEE (reference sequence). The CDR3 protein is CASSLAGGQSREKLFF. The CDR3 DNA reads TGTGCCAGCAGCTTGGCCGGAGGACAGAGCCGTGAAAAACTGTTTTTT.

The chain links TRBV4-1 to TRBJ2-2; 9 bases map to TRBD1. The germline gives CDR1 MGHRA, CDR2 YSYEKL. The trim removed 3 bases at V and 1 base at J, leaving 12 bases unmatched. There are 19 residues in the CDR3. CDR3 amino acids: CASSHTPGTGTGNTGELFF. The CDR3 bases are TGCGCCAGCAGCCATACCCCCGGGACAGGGACTGGGAACACCGGGGAGCTGTTTTTT.

The chain recombines TRBV3-1 (or the pseudogene TRBV3-2) with TRBJ2-7; 7 nucleotides align to TRBD1. Per the germline V gene, CDR1 is LGHDT and CDR2 is YNNKEL (reference sequence). After removal of 3 bases from V and 3 bases from J, the junction contained 8 bases not matched to a gene. This CDR3 is built from 15 residues. The CDR3 spells CASSQGTTGSYEQYF. DNA of the CDR3: TGTGCCAGCAGCCAGGGTACGACAGGGAGCTACGAGCAGTACTTC.

The V gene is TRBV9, the J gene TRBJ2-7; D is uncertain. CDR1 is SGDLS, CDR2 YYNGEE, per germline. The length of the CDR3 is 16 residues. V lost 0 bases and J lost 2, with 15 bases in between. Written as DNA, the CDR3 is TGTGCCAGCAGCGTAGGGGGTACGACACAAACCTACGAGCAGTACTTC. Amino acids: CASSVGGTTQTYEQYF.

This chain links TRBV16 with TRBJ1-3, with TRBD1 as a possible D gene (5 bases). The V gene lost 4 bases and the J gene lost 7 bases, with 11 bases spanning the gap. Germline V gene data show CDR1 as KGHSY and CDR2 as FQNENV. There are 13 residues in the CDR3. CDR3 sequence: CASSPDRGNTIYF. CDR3 sequence (DNA): TGTGCCAGCAGCCCCGACCGGGGGAACACCATATATTTT.

The rearrangement links TRBV5-1 to TRBJ1-2; possible D gene TRBD1, 6 bases. The V and J ends lost 0 bases and 6 bases respectively, with 21 bases between them. There are 17 residues in the CDR3. Germline V gene lookup returns CDR1 SGHRS and CDR2 YFSETQ. The CDR3 DNA sequence: TGCGCCAGCAGCTTGGAGGGGGGGTCTGCTGGTGTACATGGCTACACCTTC. It is translated as CASSLEGGSAGVHGYTF. The entire variable domain, with the rest obtained from reference TRBV5-1 and TRBJ1-2, is as follows: KAGVTQTPRYLIKTRGQQVTLSCSPISGHRSVSWYQQTPGQGLQFLFEYFSETQRNKGNFPGRFSGRQFSNSRSEMNVSTLELGDSALYLCASSLEGGSAGVHGYTFGSGTRLTVV.

This clone was picked up one time. The rearrangement uses TRBV11-2 and TRBJ2-5, with D perhaps matching TRBD1 (5 bases). The CDR3 runs 14 residues. Looked up from germline, CDR1 is SGHAT and CDR2 is FQNNGV. The germline V and J ends were trimmed by 1 base and 5 bases, with 11 bases remaining between them. CDR3 region: CASSLARARETQYF. CDR3 nucleotides: TGTGCCAGCAGCTTAGCCAGGGCAAGGGAGACCCAGTACTTC. Full variable domain (outside the CDR3, taken from reference TRBV11-2 and TRBJ2-5): EAGVAQSPRYKIIEKRQSVAFWCNPISGHATLYWYQQILGQGPKLLIQFQNNGVVDDSQLPKDRFSAERLKGVDSTLKIQPAKLEDSAVYLCASSLARARETQYFGPGTRLLVL.

The chain is built from TRBV6-5 and TRBJ2-3, with TRBD2 as a possible D gene (5 bases). V shed 2 bases and J shed 0 bases, with 6 bases lying between them. The CDR3 has 14 amino acids. The germline V gene encodes CDR1 MNHEY and CDR2 SVGAGI. CDR3 bases: TGTGCCAGCAGTTACGGCGGGAGCACAGATACGCAGTATTTT. Translation: CASSYGGSTDTQYF.

V is TRBV6-5 and J is TRBJ1-2, with TRBD1 as a possible D gene (5 bases). The germline CDR1 and CDR2 sequences are MNHEY and SVGAGI. Between the trimmed V and J ends, which lost 0 bases and 3 bases, there was a span of 8 bases. There are 14 residues in the CDR3. In DNA form, the CDR3 reads TGTGCCAGCAGTTACTCCCAGGGATACTATGGCTACACCTTC. Translating it yields CASSYSQGYYGYTF.

The V call is TRBV7-9, the J call TRBJ2-1; TRBD2 aligns across 11 bases. The germline gives CDR1 SEHNR, CDR2 FQNEAQ (reference sequence). CDR3 length: 18 residues. V shed 1 base and J 2 bases; nucleotides not matched to a gene: 7. For the CDR3, the DNA is TGTGCCAGCAGCTTAGTTAGGATAGCGGGAGGGCCCTACAATGAGCAGTTCTTC. Its protein product is CASSLVRIAGGPYNEQFF.

The rearrangement links TRBV10-1 to TRBJ2-5; a weak D match, TRBD2 (7 bases). Germline CDR1 reads WNHNN; CDR2 reads SYGVQD (reference sequence). The CDR3 contains 14 residues. Trimming shortened V by 7 bases and J by 1 base, and 13 bases separated the two germline ends. CDR3 nucleotide sequence: TGCGCCAGCAACCCGGGGGGCTGCCAAGAGACCCAGTACTTC. It yields the protein CASNPGGCQETQYF.

This chain uses TRBV19 with TRBJ1-3, with D hard to call. The CDR3 sequence is 14 residues long. Germline CDR1 reads LNHDA; CDR2 reads SQIVND (reference sequence). V lost 6 bases to trimming and J lost 0 bases, with 9 bases between them. Here the CDR3 reads CASSLASSGNTIYF. CDR3 nucleotide sequence: TGTGCCAGTAGCCTGGCTTCCTCTGGAAACACCATATATTTT.

The chain links TRBV27 to TRBJ1-1; 8 nucleotides align to TRBD1. The CDR3 length is 14 residues. The V gene end was trimmed by 7 bases and the J gene end by 3 bases; junction bases not matched to a gene: 7. Germline assignment: CDR1 MNHEY and CDR2 SMNVEV (reference sequence). The CDR3 protein is CASTAGGGYTEAFF. The CDR3, as DNA: TGTGCCAGCACCGCAGGGGGCGGCTACACTGAAGCTTTCTTT.